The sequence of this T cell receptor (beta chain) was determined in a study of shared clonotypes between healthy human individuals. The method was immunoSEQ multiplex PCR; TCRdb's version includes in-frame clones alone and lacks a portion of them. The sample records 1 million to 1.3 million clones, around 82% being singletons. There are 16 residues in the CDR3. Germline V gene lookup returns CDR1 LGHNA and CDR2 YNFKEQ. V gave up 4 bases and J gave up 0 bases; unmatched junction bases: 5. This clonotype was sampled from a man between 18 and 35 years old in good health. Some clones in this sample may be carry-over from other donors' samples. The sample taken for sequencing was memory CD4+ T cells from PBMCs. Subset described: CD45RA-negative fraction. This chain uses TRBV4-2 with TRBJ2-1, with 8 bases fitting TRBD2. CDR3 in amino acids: CASSLQTSGSYNEQFF. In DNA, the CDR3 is TGTGCCAGCAGCCTACAAACTAGCGGCTCCTACAATGAGCAGTTCTTC.